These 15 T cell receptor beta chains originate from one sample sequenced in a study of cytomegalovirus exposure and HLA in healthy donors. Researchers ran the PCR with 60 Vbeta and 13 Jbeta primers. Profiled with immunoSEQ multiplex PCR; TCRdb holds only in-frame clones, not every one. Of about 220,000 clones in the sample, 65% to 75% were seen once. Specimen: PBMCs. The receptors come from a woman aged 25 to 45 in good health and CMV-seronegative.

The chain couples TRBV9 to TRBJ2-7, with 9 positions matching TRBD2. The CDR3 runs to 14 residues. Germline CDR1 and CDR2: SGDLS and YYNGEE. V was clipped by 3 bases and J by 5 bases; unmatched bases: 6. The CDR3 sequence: CASSATGTSHEQYF. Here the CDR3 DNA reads TGTGCCAGCAGCGCCACCGGGACTAGCCACGAGCAGTACTTC.

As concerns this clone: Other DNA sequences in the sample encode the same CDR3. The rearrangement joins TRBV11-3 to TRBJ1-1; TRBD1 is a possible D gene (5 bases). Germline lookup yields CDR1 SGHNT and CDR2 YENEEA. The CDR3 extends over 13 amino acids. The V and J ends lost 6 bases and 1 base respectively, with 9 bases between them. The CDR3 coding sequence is TGTGCCAGCAGTTCGGGGGGGAACACTGAAGCTTTCTTT. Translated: CASSSGGNTEAFF.

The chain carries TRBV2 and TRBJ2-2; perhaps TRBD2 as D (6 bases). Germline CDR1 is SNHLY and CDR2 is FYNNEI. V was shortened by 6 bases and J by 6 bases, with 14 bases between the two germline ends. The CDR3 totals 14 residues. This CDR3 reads CASSVGTVPGELFF. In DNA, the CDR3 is TGTGCCAGCAGCGTTGGGACTGTCCCCGGGGAGCTGTTTTTT.

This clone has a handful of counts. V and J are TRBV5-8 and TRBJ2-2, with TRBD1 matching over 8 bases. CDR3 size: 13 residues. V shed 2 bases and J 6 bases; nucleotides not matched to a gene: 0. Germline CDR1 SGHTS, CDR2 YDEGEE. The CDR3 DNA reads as TGTGCCAGCAGCTTACAGGGGGCCGGGGAGCTGTTTTTT. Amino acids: CASSLQGAGELFF.

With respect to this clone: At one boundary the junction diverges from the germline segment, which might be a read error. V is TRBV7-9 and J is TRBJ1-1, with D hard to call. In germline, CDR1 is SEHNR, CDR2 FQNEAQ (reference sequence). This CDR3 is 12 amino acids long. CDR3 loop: CSSSLITAEAFF. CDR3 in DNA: TGTTCCAGCAGCTTGATTACAGCTGAAGCTTTCTTT.

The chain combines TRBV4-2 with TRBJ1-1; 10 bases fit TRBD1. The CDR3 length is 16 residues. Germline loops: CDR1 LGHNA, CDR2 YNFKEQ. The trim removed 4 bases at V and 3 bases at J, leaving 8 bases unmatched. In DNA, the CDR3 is TGTGCCAGCAGCCCCCGACAGGGGGCGGAGGACACTGAAGCTTTCTTT. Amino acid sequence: CASSPRQGAEDTEAFF.

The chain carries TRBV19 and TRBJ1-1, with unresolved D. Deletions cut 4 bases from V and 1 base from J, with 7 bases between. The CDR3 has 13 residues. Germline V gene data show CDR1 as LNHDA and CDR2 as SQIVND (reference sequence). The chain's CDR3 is CASSNTANTEAFF. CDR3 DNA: TGTGCCAGTAGTAATACAGCGAACACTGAAGCTTTCTTT.

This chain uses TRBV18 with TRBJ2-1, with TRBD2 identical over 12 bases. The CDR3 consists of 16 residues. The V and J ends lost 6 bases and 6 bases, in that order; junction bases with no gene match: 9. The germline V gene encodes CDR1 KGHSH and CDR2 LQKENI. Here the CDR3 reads CASSPMTSGGSNEQFF. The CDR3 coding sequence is TGTGCCAGCTCCCCGATGACTAGCGGGGGCAGCAATGAGCAGTTCTTC.

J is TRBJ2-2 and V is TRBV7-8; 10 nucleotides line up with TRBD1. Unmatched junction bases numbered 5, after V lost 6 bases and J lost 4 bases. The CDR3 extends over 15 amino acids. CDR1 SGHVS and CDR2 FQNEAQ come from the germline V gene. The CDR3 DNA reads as TGTGCCAGCAGTTCGGACAGGGGGGGCACCGGGGAGCTGTTTTTT. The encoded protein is CASSSDRGGTGELFF.

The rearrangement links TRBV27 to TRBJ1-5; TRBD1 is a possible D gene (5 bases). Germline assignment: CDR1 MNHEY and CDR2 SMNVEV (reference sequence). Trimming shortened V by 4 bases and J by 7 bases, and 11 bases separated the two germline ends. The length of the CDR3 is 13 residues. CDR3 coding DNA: TGTGCCAGCAGTTCGCAGGGATACCAGCCCCAGCATTTT. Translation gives CASSSQGYQPQHF.

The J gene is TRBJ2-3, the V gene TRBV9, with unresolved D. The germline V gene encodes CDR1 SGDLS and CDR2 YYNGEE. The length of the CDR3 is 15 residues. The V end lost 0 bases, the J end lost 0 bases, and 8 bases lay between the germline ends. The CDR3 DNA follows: TGTGCCAGCAGCGTAGACGGTGCTAGCACAGATACGCAGTATTTT. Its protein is CASSVDGASTDTQYF.

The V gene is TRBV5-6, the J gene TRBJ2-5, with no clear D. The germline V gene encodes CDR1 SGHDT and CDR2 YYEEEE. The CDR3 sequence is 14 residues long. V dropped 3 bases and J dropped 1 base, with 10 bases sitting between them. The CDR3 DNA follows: TGTGCCAGCAGCTCTACCCCAGGCCAAGAGACCCAGTACTTC. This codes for CASSSTPGQETQYF.

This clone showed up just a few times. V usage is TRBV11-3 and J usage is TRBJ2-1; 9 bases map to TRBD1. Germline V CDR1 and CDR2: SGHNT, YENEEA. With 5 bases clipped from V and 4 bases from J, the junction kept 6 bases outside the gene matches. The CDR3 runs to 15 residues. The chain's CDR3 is CASSVIQGAYNEQFF. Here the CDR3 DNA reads TGTGCCAGCAGCGTAATACAGGGGGCGTACAATGAGCAGTTCTTC.

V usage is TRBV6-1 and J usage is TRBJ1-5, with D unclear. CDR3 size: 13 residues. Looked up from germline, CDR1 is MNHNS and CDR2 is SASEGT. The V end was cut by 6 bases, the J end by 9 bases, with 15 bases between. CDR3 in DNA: TGTGCCAGCAGCGACGGCCACAGCTGGCCCCAGCATTTT. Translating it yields CASSDGHSWPQHF.

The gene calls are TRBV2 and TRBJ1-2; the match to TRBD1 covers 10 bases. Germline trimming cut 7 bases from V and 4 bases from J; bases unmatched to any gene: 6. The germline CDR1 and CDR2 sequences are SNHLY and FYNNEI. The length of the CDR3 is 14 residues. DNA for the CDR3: TGTGCCAGCATTGGGGACAGGGGACCCTATGGCTACACCTTC. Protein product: CASIGDRGPYGYTF.